These 28 T cell receptor beta chains share one sample of origin, sequenced in a study of blood T cell repertoires in COVID-19. The assay was immunoSEQ multiplex PCR, and TCRdb's table has in-frame clones only and misses some. The data contain about 210,000 clones, about 85% of them singletons. The sample was peripheral blood. These receptors originate from a woman aged 80 or over with COVID-19, enrolled during active disease.

V gene TRBV19 combines with J gene TRBJ1-1; D is possibly TRBD1 (6 bases). The CDR3 has 14 amino acids. V was shortened by 7 bases and J by 3 bases, with 15 bases between the two germline ends. CDR1 LNHDA and CDR2 SQIVND come from the germline V gene (reference sequence). CDR3 DNA sequence: TGTGCCAGTACAAGCAGGGGTCTCCACACTGAAGCTTTCTTT. This gives the protein CASTSRGLHTEAFF. Combining the CDR3 with reference TRBV19 and TRBJ1-1 gives the whole variable domain DGGITQSPKYLFRKEGQNVTLSCEQNLNHDAMYWYRQDPGQGLRLIYYSQIVNDFQKGDIAEGYSVSREKKESFPLTVTSAQKNPTAFYLCASTSRGLHTEAFFGQGTRLTVV.

The chain uses TRBV27 and TRBJ2-7; TRBD2 aligns across 13 bases. V shed 7 bases, J shed 0 bases, and the junction held 6 bases outside the gene matches. This CDR3 spans 16 amino acids. Germline CDR1 and CDR2: MNHEY and SMNVEV (reference sequence). The CDR3 region is CASKTSGGNVSYEQYV. In nucleotides, the CDR3 is TGTGCCAGCAAGACTAGCGGGGGGAATGTCTCCTACGAGCAGTACGTC.

V gene TRBV30 combines with J gene TRBJ2-5; no reliable D call. The length of the CDR3 is 12 residues. Trimming removed 4 bases at V and 2 bases at J, with 8 bases between. The germline CDR1 and CDR2 sequences are GTSNPN and SVGIG (reference sequence). The CDR3 region has the DNA TGTGCCTGGATTCCCAGGCAAGAGACCCAGTACTTC. This encodes CAWIPRQETQYF.

V is TRBV28 and J is TRBJ1-5, with D perhaps TRBD1 (5 bases). V was cut by 5 bases and J by 7 bases, with 18 bases left in between. This CDR3 spans 15 amino acids. The germline V gene has CDR1 MDHEN and CDR2 SYDVKM. The CDR3 protein is CASSKIQDSTQPQHF. The CDR3 coding sequence is TGTGCCAGCAGTAAGATACAGGATTCCACCCAGCCCCAGCATTTT. Supplemented by reference TRBV28 and TRBJ1-5, the full variable domain reads DVKVTQSSRYLVKRTGEKVFLECVQDMDHENMFWYRQDPGLGLRLIYFSYDVKMKEKGDIPEGYSVSREKKERFSLILESASTNQTSMYLCASSKIQDSTQPQHFGDGTRLSIL.

V gene TRBV18 combines with J gene TRBJ2-3; D gene unclear. The CDR3 is made up of 14 amino acids. V was clipped by 5 bases and J by 0 bases, with 9 bases between them. Germline assignment: CDR1 KGHSH and CDR2 LQKENI. DNA of the CDR3: TGTGCCAGCTCATCGTTTACTAGCACAGATACGCAGTATTTT. It specifies CASSSFTSTDTQYF.

This clone appeared once. The chain recombines TRBV7-3 with TRBJ2-2, with TRBD2 matching over 10 bases. From germline, CDR1 is SGHTA and CDR2 FQGTGA. Unmatched junction bases numbered 5, after V lost 0 bases and J lost 4 bases. The CDR3 totals 17 residues. The CDR3 DNA sequence: TGTGCCAGCAGCTTAACTAGCGGGGGGACGGGCACCGGGGAGCTGTTTTTT. Residues: CASSLTSGGTGTGELFF.

CDR3 sequence reads: CASSPSRTGMVEKLFF. DNA for the CDR3: TGTGCCAGCAGCCCCTCCCGGACAGGGATGGTAGAAAAACTGTTTTTT. This chain links TRBV13 with TRBJ1-4; 8 bases match TRBD1. V lost 5 bases, J lost 8 bases, and 13 bases stayed unmatched. Germline CDR1 and CDR2: PRHDT and FYEKMQ (reference sequence). The CDR3 is 16 residues long.

The chain combines TRBV28 with TRBJ1-5; unclear D gene. The CDR3 has 14 amino acids. Germline V gene lookup returns CDR1 MDHEN and CDR2 SYDVKM. V dropped 5 bases and J dropped 3 bases, with 11 bases sitting between them. The CDR3 loop is CASSPGLFNQPQHF. DNA of the CDR3: TGTGCCAGCAGTCCGGGTCTCTTCAATCAGCCCCAGCATTTT. Based on the CDR3 plus reference TRBV28 and TRBJ1-5, the full variable domain is DVKVTQSSRYLVKRTGEKVFLECVQDMDHENMFWYRQDPGLGLRLIYFSYDVKMKEKGDIPEGYSVSREKKERFSLILESASTNQTSMYLCASSPGLFNQPQHFGDGTRLSIL.

V and J are TRBV4-3 and TRBJ2-2, with D perhaps matching TRBD1 (6 bases). CDR3 length: 18 residues. Germline V gives CDR1 LGHNA, CDR2 YSLEER. Trimming shortened V by 1 base and J by 4 bases, and 19 bases separated the two germline ends. The chain's CDR3 is CASSQGAPGELGTGELFF. DNA for the CDR3: TGCGCCAGCAGCCAAGGTGCGCCAGGGGAACTCGGCACCGGGGAGCTGTTTTTT.

This clone appeared a single time. This chain uses TRBV7-2 with TRBJ2-5; 11 bases align to TRBD2. The CDR3 contains 15 residues. Germline loops: CDR1 SGHTA, CDR2 FQGNSA. Trimming cost V 5 bases and J 2 bases; bases outside gene matches: 4. CDR3 loop: CASSLGLAVQETQYF. In nucleotides, the CDR3 is TGTGCCAGCAGCCTGGGACTAGCGGTTCAAGAGACCCAGTACTTC.

The rearrangement links TRBV19 to TRBJ1-5; 10 nucleotides line up with TRBD1. The germline gives CDR1 LNHDA, CDR2 SQIVND (reference sequence). This CDR3 spans 14 amino acids. The V gene end was trimmed by 7 bases and the J gene end by 7 bases; junction bases not matched to a gene: 7. CDR3 region: CASTVGQGGQPQHF. CDR3 coding DNA: TGTGCCAGTACTGTCGGACAGGGGGGCCAGCCCCAGCATTTT.

This clone was detected only once. For the CDR3, the DNA is TGTGCCAGCAGCCAAAGGGGCCTTAACTATGGCTACACCTTC. Protein: CASSQRGLNYGYTF. This chain joins TRBV3-1 (or the pseudogene TRBV3-2) and TRBJ1-2; the D gene is possibly TRBD1 (5 bases). V lost 2 bases and J 1 base, leaving 8 bases between the germline ends. The CDR3 has 14 amino acids. Germline CDR1 LGHDT, CDR2 YNNKEL (reference sequence).

The chain joins TRBV19 to TRBJ1-1; D remains unclear. The CDR3 runs 14 residues. The V end was cut by 4 bases, the J end by 1 base, with 10 bases between. CDR1 LNHDA and CDR2 SQIVND come from the germline V gene (reference sequence). The CDR3 DNA sequence: TGTGCCAGTAGTAGATTGGCAGGGAACACTGAAGCTTTCTTT. It yields the protein CASSRLAGNTEAFF.

The chain employs TRBV19 and TRBJ1-5, with 7 bases identical to TRBD1. From germline, CDR1 is LNHDA and CDR2 SQIVND (reference sequence). The CDR3 has 16 residues. Trimming removed 4 bases from V and 2 bases from J; junction bases left unmatched: 8. CDR3 DNA: TGTGCCAGTAGTAAGGGTACCGGGACAGGCAATCAGCCCCAGCATTTT. Amino acids: CASSKGTGTGNQPQHF.

This clone was counted between two and nine times. J is TRBJ2-3 and V is TRBV7-2; 9 bases map to TRBD1. This CDR3 contains 16 residues. Germline CDR1 and CDR2: SGHTA and FQGNSA. Trimming removed 2 bases from V and 2 bases from J; junction bases left unmatched: 5. The CDR3 spells CASSLSNRGPTDTQYF. CDR3 in DNA: TGTGCCAGCAGCTTAAGTAACAGGGGGCCCACAGATACGCAGTATTTT.

The chain joins TRBV5-1 to TRBJ2-7, with D tentatively TRBD1 (6 bases). V lost 5 bases, J lost 6 bases, and 18 bases lay in between. Germline CDR1 is SGHRS and CDR2 is YFSETQ. CDR3 length: 14 amino acids. The CDR3 loop reads CASSPGTQGGEQYF. DNA of the CDR3: TGCGCCAGCAGTCCCGGGACCCAAGGGGGCGAGCAGTACTTC.

The count of this clone is one. The rearrangement joins TRBV11-2 to TRBJ2-1; TRBD2 matches at 9 bases. This CDR3 is built from 15 residues. Germline V gene lookup returns CDR1 SGHAT and CDR2 FQNNGV. With 5 bases clipped from V and 1 base from J, the junction kept 3 bases outside the gene matches. The CDR3 loop reads CASSPLAGSYNEQFF. DNA for the CDR3: TGTGCCAGCAGCCCTCTAGCGGGATCCTACAATGAGCAGTTCTTC.

This clone was counted a single time. The chain employs TRBV6-7 and TRBJ1-2; TRBD1 might be the D (5 bases). TRBV6-7 is classed as an ORF, of uncertain function. CDR3 size: 15 residues. V lost 4 bases and J lost 5, with 17 bases in between. The CDR3 nucleotides read TGTGCCAGCAGTTGGGGGGTCCCCTTTAGGTATGGCTACACCTTC. It codes for CASSWGVPFRYGYTF.

The chain employs TRBV7-2 and TRBJ1-2, with D possibly being TRBD1 (5 bases). This CDR3 is 14 amino acids long. Trimming cost V 5 bases and J 4 bases, with 14 bases left between them. Germline V CDR1 and CDR2: SGHTA, FQGNSA. CDR3 protein: CASSATGGSYGYTF. In nucleotides, the CDR3 is TGTGCCAGCAGCGCTACAGGTGGTAGCTATGGCTACACCTTC.

This rearrangement joins TRBV20-1 to TRBJ1-2, with D perhaps TRBD1 (5 bases). CDR1 is DFQATT and CDR2 is SNEGSKA in the germline V gene (reference sequence). This CDR3 is built from 13 residues. V gave up 3 bases and J gave up 2 bases, with 10 bases separating them. For the CDR3, the DNA is TGCAGTGCTAGTTCCGGGGGGAACTATGGCTACACCTTC. This sequence encodes CSASSGGNYGYTF.

V usage is TRBV20-1 and J usage is TRBJ2-7; TRBD2 matches 9 bases. The germline V gene has CDR1 DFQATT and CDR2 SNEGSKA (reference sequence). Germline trimming cut 3 bases from V and 5 bases from J; bases unmatched to any gene: 8. The CDR3 covers 14 residues. The CDR3, as DNA: TGCAGTGCTAGTAACCTAGCGGGGATCGACGAGCAGTACTTC. Translation gives CSASNLAGIDEQYF.

CDR3 in DNA: TGCGCCAGCAGCTCTCGGGATTCTCTAGCCAAAAACATTCAGTACTTC. It is translated as CASSSRDSLAKNIQYF. The V call is TRBV5-1, the J call TRBJ2-4, with a tentative D call TRBD2 (5 bases). V was cut by 3 bases and J by 0 bases, with 13 bases left in between. The CDR3 consists of 16 residues. Germline CDR1 SGHRS, CDR2 YFSETQ.

V gene TRBV27 combines with J gene TRBJ1-3; 9 bases map to TRBD1. V lost 6 bases to trimming and J lost 0 bases; unmatched junction nucleotides: 21. CDR3 length equals 21 residues. The V gene's germline CDR1 is MNHEY and CDR2 SMNVEV (reference sequence). This CDR3 reads CASRGSFWRDRALSSGNTIYF. Here the CDR3 DNA reads TGTGCCAGCAGGGGATCCTTTTGGCGGGACAGGGCCCTTTCCTCTGGAAACACCATATATTTT.

The chain couples TRBV9 to TRBJ2-1, with D perhaps matching TRBD2 (6 bases). V shed 0 bases and J shed 5 bases, with 18 bases lying between them. Looked up from germline, CDR1 is SGDLS and CDR2 is YYNGEE. This CDR3 is built from 17 residues. The CDR3 sequence is CASSVAPMRGGNNEQFF. CDR3 nucleotide sequence: TGTGCCAGCAGCGTAGCTCCTATGCGGGGCGGCAACAATGAGCAGTTCTTC. Drawing the rest from reference TRBV9 and TRBJ2-1, the complete variable domain is DSGVTQTPKHLITATGQRVTLRCSPRSGDLSVYWYQQSLDQGLQFLIQYYNGEERAKGNILERFSAQQFPDLHSELNLSSLELGDSALYFCASSVAPMRGGNNEQFFGPGTRLTVL.

The chain joins TRBV28 to TRBJ1-6, with 7 bases that match TRBD1. V lost 7 bases, J lost 9 bases, and 9 bases stayed unmatched. CDR1 and CDR2 from the germline V gene are MDHEN and SYDVKM. This CDR3 is 14 amino acids long. Here the CDR3 reads CASNVGQAVSPLHF. CDR3 nucleotides: TGTGCCAGCAACGTAGGACAGGCTGTTTCACCCCTCCACTTT.

The V call is TRBV7-2, the J call TRBJ2-5, with D possibly matching TRBD1 (5 bases). The CDR3 sequence is 15 residues long. Trimming removed 1 base at V and 4 bases at J, with 13 bases between. Germline V lookup: CDR1 SGHTA, CDR2 FQGNSA. CDR3: CASSLVLTGAETQYF. The CDR3, as DNA: TGTGCCAGCAGCTTAGTTCTTACTGGGGCAGAGACCCAGTACTTC.

The chain uses TRBV5-5 and TRBJ2-5, with 8 bases fitting TRBD1. With V trimmed by 4 bases and J by 4 bases, 6 bases remained unmatched. This CDR3 contains 14 residues. CDR1 SGHKS and CDR2 YYEKEE come from the germline V gene (reference sequence). The CDR3 reads CASSGGQGRETQYF. The CDR3 DNA follows: TGTGCCAGCAGCGGTGGACAGGGTCGAGAGACCCAGTACTTC. The full variable domain, with the rest looked up from reference TRBV5-5 and TRBJ2-5, is DAGVTQSPTHLIKTRGQQVTLRCSPISGHKSVSWYQQVLGQGPQFIFQYYEKEERGRGNFPDRFSARQFPNYSSELNVNALLLGDSALYLCASSGGQGRETQYFGPGTRLLVL.

This clone was seen a single time. This sequence joins TRBV18 and TRBJ2-1, with unresolved D. This CDR3 spans 15 amino acids. Germline values: CDR1 KGHSH, CDR2 LQKENI. Trimming took 6 bases from V and 0 from J, leaving 12 bases between them. The CDR3 nucleotides read TGTGCCAGCTCGAGCGCTAGGAGCTCCTACAATGAGCAGTTCTTC. It translates to CASSSARSSYNEQFF.